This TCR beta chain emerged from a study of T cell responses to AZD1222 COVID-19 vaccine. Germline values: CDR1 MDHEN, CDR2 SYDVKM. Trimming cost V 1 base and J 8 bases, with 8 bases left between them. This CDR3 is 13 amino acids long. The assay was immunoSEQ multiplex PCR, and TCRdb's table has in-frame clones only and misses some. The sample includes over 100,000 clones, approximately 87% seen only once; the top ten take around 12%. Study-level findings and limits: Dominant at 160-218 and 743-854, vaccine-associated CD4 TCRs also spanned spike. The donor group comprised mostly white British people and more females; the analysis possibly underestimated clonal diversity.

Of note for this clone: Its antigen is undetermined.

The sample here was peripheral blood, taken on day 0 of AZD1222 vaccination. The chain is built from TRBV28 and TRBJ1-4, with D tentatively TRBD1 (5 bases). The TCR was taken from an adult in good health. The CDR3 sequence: CASSLSRAEKLFF. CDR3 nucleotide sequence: TGTGCCAGCAGTTTATCCAGGGCCGAAAAACTGTTTTTT. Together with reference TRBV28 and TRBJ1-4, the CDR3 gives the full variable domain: DVKVTQSSRYLVKRTGEKVFLECVQDMDHENMFWYRQDPGLGLRLIYFSYDVKMKEKGDIPEGYSVSREKKERFSLILESASTNQTSMYLCASSLSRAEKLFFGSGTQLSVL.